The 19 T cell receptor beta chains below were found in one sample sequenced in a study of glioma-infiltrating T cells listed by TCRdb under 2016. Sequencing used an Illumina MiSeq. TCR alpha and beta CDR3 regions were amplified with the iRepertoire nested amplicon-rescue multiplex PCR (arm-PCR) platform from RNA. TCRdb applied fastp at Q25 and MiXCR to the public reads, then kept only in-frame beta chains. Rows with a matching CDR3 protein are joined into one entry that keeps the most common DNA and genes. The sample profile shows a few hundred thousand distinct CDR3 sequences; less than 50% of them were found once. 12% of the sample belongs to the ten largest clones. Specimen: glioma tissue, nonneoplastic brain tissue, or PBMCs (not recorded which). The receptors were gathered from a human donor with low-grade glioma or glioblastoma, undergoing nonglioma brain surgery, or in good health (not recorded which).

With regard to this clonotype: A much larger clone is a single base away; this may be a read error. The chain is built from TRBV15 and TRBJ1-1, with 7 nucleotides matching TRBD1. Germline V lookup: CDR1 LNHNV, CDR2 YYDKDF (reference sequence). The CDR3 has 13 amino acids. In nucleotides, the CDR3 is TGTGCCACCAGCAGGCAGGGGGGGACTGAAGCTTCCTTT. Translation gives CATSRQGGTEASF.

As concerns this clonotype: A read error is possible here, since a much larger clone lies one base away. CDR3 sequence reads: CASSLRGSPPHF. CDR3 DNA: TGTGCCAGCAGCCTCCGAGGCTCACCCCCCCACTTT. The chain combines TRBV27 with TRBJ1-6; D uncertain. This CDR3 has 12 residues. The germline gives CDR1 MNHEY, CDR2 SMNVEV (reference sequence).

The J gene is TRBJ1-2, the V gene TRBV4-2, with D tentatively TRBD1 (5 bases). Trimming took 1 base from V and 2 from J, leaving 8 bases between them. In germline, CDR1 is LGHNA, CDR2 YNFKEQ. The CDR3 extends over 14 amino acids. The CDR3 protein is CASSQVGGNYGYTF. In nucleotides, the CDR3 is TGTGCCAGCAGCCAAGTCGGGGGAAACTATGGCTACACCTTC.

This clonotype came up a few times. The chain is built from TRBV7-8 and TRBJ2-3; TRBD2 agrees at 10 bases. V lost 3 bases to trimming and J lost 12 bases; unmatched junction nucleotides: 9. Germline CDR1 is SGHVS and CDR2 is FQNEAQ. This CDR3 comprises 14 residues. DNA for the CDR3: TGTGCCAGCAGCTTGGATAGCGGGGGGTTACGACAGTATTTT. It codes for CASSLDSGGLRQYF.

This clonotype was seen at least ten times. CDR3 sequence: CASLKLGQAPYEQYF. CDR3 DNA sequence: TGTGCCAGCCTAAAGCTGGGGCAGGCTCCCTACGAGCAGTACTTC. The chain couples TRBV27 to TRBJ2-7, with TRBD1 as a possible D gene (5 bases). The CDR3 loop spans 15 amino acids. V was pared by 8 bases and J by 2 bases, with 19 bases between. Germline V CDR1 and CDR2: MNHEY, SMNVEV (reference sequence).

The V call is TRBV20-1, the J call TRBJ2-2; TRBD2 agrees at 13 bases. The CDR3 has 16 residues. CDR1 is DFQATT, CDR2 SNEGSKA, per germline (reference sequence). V lost 0 bases and J lost 6; bases outside the gene matches: 4. CDR3 DNA: TGCAGTGCTAGAGATCTAACTAGCGGGAGGGCCGGGGAGCTGTTTTTT. Its translation is CSARDLTSGRAGELFF.

CDR3: CASSGSGTSTDTQYF. DNA for the CDR3: TGTGCCAGCAGTGGGAGCGGAACTAGCACAGATACGCAGTATTTT. V and J are TRBV28 and TRBJ2-3; D perhaps matches TRBD2 (5 bases). The CDR3 has 15 amino acids. Trimming left V 5 bases short and J 0 bases short, with 12 bases between. CDR1 and CDR2 (germline): MDHEN, SYDVKM.

With regard to this clonotype: A much larger clone lies one base from this, so it may be a read error. In this CDR3 the conserved last residue, phenylalanine or tryptophan, is missing, so a read error is likely. This chain links TRBV6-2 or TRBV6-3 with TRBJ2-1; no clear D. This CDR3 has 10 residues. Germline CDR1 and CDR2: MNHEY and SVGEGT. V shed 10 bases and J shed 9 bases, with 10 bases lying between them. The CDR3 region is CAISGSEQFL. In nucleotides, the CDR3 is TGTGCCATCTCCGGATCTGAGCAGTTCCTC.

This clonotype has at least ten counts. V and J are TRBV7-2 and TRBJ2-7; the match to TRBD2 covers 9 bases. The CDR3 length is 17 residues. The V and J ends lost 2 bases and 7 bases, in that order; junction bases with no gene match: 15. The germline gives CDR1 SGHTA, CDR2 FQGNSA. CDR3 amino acids: CASSLPQYGGRAKEQYF. In DNA form, the CDR3 reads TGTGCCAGCAGCTTACCTCAGTATGGCGGGAGGGCCAAGGAGCAGTACTTC.

Of note for this clonotype: No conserved phenylalanine or tryptophan is present at the end of the CDR3, so a read error is the likely explanation. The CDR3 coding sequence is TGCGCCAGCAGCTTGGCTTACGGAAAGGAAGCTTTCTCT. Its protein product is CASSLAYGKEAFS. The chain links TRBV5-1 to TRBJ1-1; no firm D call. V was pared by 0 bases and J by 8 bases, with 11 bases between. The germline V gene has CDR1 SGHRS and CDR2 YFSETQ. The length of the CDR3 is 13 residues.

This clonotype has a handful of counts. The chain couples TRBV6-2 or TRBV6-3 to TRBJ2-1, with a weak D call TRBD2 (6 bases). The germline gives CDR1 MNHEY, CDR2 SVGEGT. The ends were cut back, 0 bases at V and 0 bases at J, with 15 bases in the middle. This CDR3 contains 18 residues. The CDR3 protein is CASSYSMGGVISYNEQFF. The CDR3 region has the DNA TGTGCCAGCAGTTACTCGATGGGCGGGGTGATCTCCTACAATGAGCAGTTCTTC.

This clonotype was recorded many times. The rearrangement uses TRBV28 and TRBJ2-7, with 7 bases aligning to TRBD1. Germline V lookup: CDR1 MDHEN, CDR2 SYDVKM. The CDR3 length is 14 residues. J gave up 4 bases and V 5 bases, and 8 bases lay outside the gene matches. CDR3 residues: CASSLPYRGYEQYF. CDR3 sequence (DNA): TGTGCCAGCAGTCTACCCTACAGGGGTTACGAGCAGTACTTC.

This clonotype showed up just a few times. The chain is built from TRBV18 and TRBJ1-1; D is possibly TRBD1 (6 bases). The V end lost 3 bases, the J end lost 0 bases, and 11 bases lay between the germline ends. Looked up from germline, CDR1 is KGHSH and CDR2 is LQKENI. The CDR3 length is 15 residues. CDR3 amino acids: CASSPRQAVNTEAFF. For the CDR3, the DNA is TGTGCCAGCTCACCCCGACAGGCGGTGAACACTGAAGCTTTCTTT.

In its sample, this clonotype was seen many times. The chain joins TRBV27 to TRBJ2-1, with TRBD2 as a possible D gene (6 bases). CDR1 and CDR2 from the germline V gene are MNHEY and SMNVEV (reference sequence). This CDR3 comprises 13 residues. The V end was cut by 6 bases, the J end by 7 bases, with 13 bases between. CDR3 sequence: CASSKLRGNEQFF. In DNA form, the CDR3 reads TGTGCCAGCAGCAAGTTACGGGGGAATGAGCAGTTCTTC.

This clonotype has just a few counts. The chain couples TRBV28 to TRBJ2-5; TRBD1 aligns across 7 bases. The CDR3 totals 13 residues. The V segment lost 7 bases and the J segment 5 bases; nucleotides outside the gene matches: 7. Germline CDR1 MDHEN, CDR2 SYDVKM. Here the CDR3 reads CASIGDSLETQYF. CDR3 in DNA: TGTGCCAGCATAGGGGACAGTCTGGAGACCCAGTACTTC.

This clonotype was seen only a few times. J is TRBJ2-1 and V is TRBV7-8, with 7 bases lining up with TRBD1. The CDR3 is 17 amino acids. Germline loops: CDR1 SGHVS, CDR2 FQNEAQ. The J segment lost 6 bases and the V segment lost 4 bases, leaving 15 bases of the junction unmatched. The CDR3 spells CASSSLLPGQMGNEQFF. DNA for the CDR3: TGTGCCAGCAGCTCGCTACTCCCGGGACAGATGGGCAATGAGCAGTTCTTC.

Comments on this clonotype: An end of the junction does not agree with germline; a read error may underlie this. This chain connects TRBV20-1 to TRBJ2-3, with 8 nucleotides matching TRBD1. Per the germline V gene, CDR1 is DFQATT and CDR2 is SNEGSKA (reference sequence). The CDR3 covers 14 residues. DNA for the CDR3: TGCAGTGCTATAGGGCAGGGGGCCAGAGATGCGCAGTATTTT. Residues: CSAIGQGARDAQYF.

This clonotype was picked up many times. The rearrangement links TRBV28 to TRBJ2-1; 10 bases are shared with TRBD2. The CDR3 runs to 16 residues. Germline CDR1 and CDR2: MDHEN and SYDVKM. Trimming at V came to 9 bases and at J to 4 bases, leaving 12 bases not matched to a gene. The CDR3 nucleotides read TGTGCCAGTCCCCCAGGACTAGCGGTCTTTTACAATGAGCAGTTCTTC. It translates to CASPPGLAVFYNEQFF.

This clonotype appeared a few times. This chain links TRBV5-1 with TRBJ1-2, with TRBD1 as a possible D gene (5 bases). Germline values: CDR1 SGHRS, CDR2 YFSETQ. This CDR3 is built from 15 residues. V shed 4 bases and J shed 0 bases, with 13 bases lying between them. CDR3 region: CASSKTDSPNYGYTF. CDR3 in DNA: TGCGCCAGCAGCAAAACCGACAGTCCTAACTATGGCTACACCTTC.